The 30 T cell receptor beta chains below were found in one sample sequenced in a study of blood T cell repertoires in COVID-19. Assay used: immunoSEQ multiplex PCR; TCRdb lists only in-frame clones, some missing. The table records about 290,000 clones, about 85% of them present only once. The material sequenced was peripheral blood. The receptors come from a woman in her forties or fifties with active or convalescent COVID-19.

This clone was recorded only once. In DNA form, the CDR3 reads TGTGCCAGCAGCCTCTCGACAGGGGCTATTGGCTACACCTTC. It translates to CASSLSTGAIGYTF. The V gene is TRBV9, the J gene TRBJ1-2; 8 bases align to TRBD1. V dropped 4 bases and J dropped 7; count of bases not matched to a gene: 9. CDR1 is SGDLS, CDR2 YYNGEE, per germline. The CDR3 sequence is 14 residues long. Filled out from reference TRBV9 and TRBJ1-2, the complete variable domain reads DSGVTQTPKHLITATGQRVTLRCSPRSGDLSVYWYQQSLDQGLQFLIQYYNGEERAKGNILERFSAQQFPDLHSELNLSSLELGDSALYFCASSLSTGAIGYTFGSGTRLTVV.

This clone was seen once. The CDR3 sequence: CASSEDSMPLHF. In nucleotides, the CDR3 is TGTGCCAGCAGTGAAGACAGCATGCCCCTCCACTTT. The chain uses TRBV2 and TRBJ1-6; D not resolved. V lost 1 base and J lost 13, with 8 bases in between. Germline V gene lookup returns CDR1 SNHLY and CDR2 FYNNEI. The CDR3 length is 12 residues.

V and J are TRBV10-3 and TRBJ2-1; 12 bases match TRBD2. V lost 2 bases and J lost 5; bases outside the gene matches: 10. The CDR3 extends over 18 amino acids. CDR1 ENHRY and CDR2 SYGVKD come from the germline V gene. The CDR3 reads CAISERRTSGKENNEQFF. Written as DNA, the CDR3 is TGTGCCATCAGTGAGCGAAGGACTAGCGGGAAGGAAAACAATGAGCAGTTCTTC.

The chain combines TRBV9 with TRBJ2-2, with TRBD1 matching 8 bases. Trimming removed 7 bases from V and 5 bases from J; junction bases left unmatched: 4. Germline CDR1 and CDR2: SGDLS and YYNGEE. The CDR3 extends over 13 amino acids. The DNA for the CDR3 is TGTGCCAGCTCAGGGGGCCTAACCGGGGAGCTGTTTTTT. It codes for CASSGGLTGELFF.

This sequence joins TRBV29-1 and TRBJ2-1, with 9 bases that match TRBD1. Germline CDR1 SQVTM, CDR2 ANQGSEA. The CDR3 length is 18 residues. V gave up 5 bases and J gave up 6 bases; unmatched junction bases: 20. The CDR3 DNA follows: TGCAGCGTTACCGGGACAGGGTACGGGAGAAGGGTTAGCAATGAGCAGTTCTTC. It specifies CSVTGTGYGRRVSNEQFF.

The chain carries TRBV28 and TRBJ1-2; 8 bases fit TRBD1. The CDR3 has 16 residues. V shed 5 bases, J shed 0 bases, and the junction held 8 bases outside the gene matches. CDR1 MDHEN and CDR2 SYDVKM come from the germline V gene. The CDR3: CASSPGTGPSNYGYTF. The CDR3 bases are TGTGCCAGCAGTCCCGGGACAGGCCCTTCTAACTATGGCTACACCTTC.

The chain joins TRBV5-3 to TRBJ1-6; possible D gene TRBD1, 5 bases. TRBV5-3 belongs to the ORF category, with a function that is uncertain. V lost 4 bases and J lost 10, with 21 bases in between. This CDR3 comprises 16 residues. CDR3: CARSPGGSQGQSPLHF. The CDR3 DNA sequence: TGTGCCAGAAGCCCCGGGGGTAGCCAGGGTCAGTCACCCCTCCACTTT.

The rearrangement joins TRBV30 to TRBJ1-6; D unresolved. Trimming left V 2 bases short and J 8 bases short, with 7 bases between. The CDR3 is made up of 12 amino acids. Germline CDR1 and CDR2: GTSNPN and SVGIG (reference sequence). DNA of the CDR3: TGTGCCTGGAGTAACAGATATTCACCCCTCCACTTT. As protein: CAWSNRYSPLHF.

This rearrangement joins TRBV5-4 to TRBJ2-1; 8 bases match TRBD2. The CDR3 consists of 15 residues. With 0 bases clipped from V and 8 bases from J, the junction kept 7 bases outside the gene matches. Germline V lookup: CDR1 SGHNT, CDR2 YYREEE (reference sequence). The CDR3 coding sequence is TGTGCCAGCAGCTTGGGCGGGGGGTGGCGGGATGAGCAGTTCTTC. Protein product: CASSLGGGWRDEQFF.

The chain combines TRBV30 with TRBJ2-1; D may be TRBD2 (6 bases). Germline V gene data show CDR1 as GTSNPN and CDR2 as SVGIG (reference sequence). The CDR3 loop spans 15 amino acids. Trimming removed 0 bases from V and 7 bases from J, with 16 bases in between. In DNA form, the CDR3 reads TGTGCCTGGAGTGTCTACGGGAGCCTAGGAAATGAGCAGTTCTTC. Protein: CAWSVYGSLGNEQFF.

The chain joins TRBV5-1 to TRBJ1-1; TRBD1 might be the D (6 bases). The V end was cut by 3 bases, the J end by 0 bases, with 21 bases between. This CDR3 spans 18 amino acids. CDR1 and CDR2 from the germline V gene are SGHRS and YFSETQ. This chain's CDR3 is CASSSNQGLGSMNTEAFF. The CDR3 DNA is TGCGCCAGCAGCTCTAATCAGGGGTTGGGCAGCATGAACACTGAAGCTTTCTTT.

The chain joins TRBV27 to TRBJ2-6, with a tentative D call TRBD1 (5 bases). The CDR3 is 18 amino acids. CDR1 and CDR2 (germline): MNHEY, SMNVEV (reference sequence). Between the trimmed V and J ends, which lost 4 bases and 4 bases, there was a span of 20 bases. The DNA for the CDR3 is TGTGCCAGCAGTTACAGGACAATACCGGCTCTGGGGGCCAACGTCCTGACTTTC. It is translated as CASSYRTIPALGANVLTF. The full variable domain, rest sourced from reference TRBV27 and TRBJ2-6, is EAQVTQNPRYLITVTGKKLTVTCSQNMNHEYMSWYRQDPGLGLRQIYYSMNVEVTDKGDVPEGYKVSRKEKRNFPLILESPSPNQTSLYFCASSYRTIPALGANVLTFGAGSRLTVL.

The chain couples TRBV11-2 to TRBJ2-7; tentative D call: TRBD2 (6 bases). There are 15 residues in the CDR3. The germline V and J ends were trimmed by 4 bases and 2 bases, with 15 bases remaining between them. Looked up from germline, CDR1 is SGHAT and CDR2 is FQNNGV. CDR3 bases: TGTGCCAGCAGCTCGAAAGGGACTGGCACCTACGAGCAGTACTTC. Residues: CASSSKGTGTYEQYF.

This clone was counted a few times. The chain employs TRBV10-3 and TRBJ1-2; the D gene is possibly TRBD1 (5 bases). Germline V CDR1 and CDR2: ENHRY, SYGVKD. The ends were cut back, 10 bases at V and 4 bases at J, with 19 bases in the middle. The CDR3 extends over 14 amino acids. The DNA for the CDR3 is TGTGCCACCCACCCCGACGGGGACTCCTATGGCTACACCTTC. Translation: CATHPDGDSYGYTF.

The CDR3 reads CASSLVGRGDYGYTF. CDR3 in DNA: TGCGCCAGCAGCTTGGTTGGCAGGGGCGACTATGGCTACACCTTC. The chain has TRBV5-1 and TRBJ1-2; tentatively, D is TRBD1 (6 bases). This CDR3 has 15 amino acids. The germline gives CDR1 SGHRS, CDR2 YFSETQ. Trimming took 0 bases from V and 3 from J, leaving 12 bases between them.

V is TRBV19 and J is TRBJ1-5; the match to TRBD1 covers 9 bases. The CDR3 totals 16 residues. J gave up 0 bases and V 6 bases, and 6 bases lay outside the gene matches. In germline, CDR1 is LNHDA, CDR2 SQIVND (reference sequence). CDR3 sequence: CASRSGTGLSNQPQHF. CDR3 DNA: TGTGCCAGTAGGTCCGGGACAGGGCTTAGCAATCAGCCCCAGCATTTT.

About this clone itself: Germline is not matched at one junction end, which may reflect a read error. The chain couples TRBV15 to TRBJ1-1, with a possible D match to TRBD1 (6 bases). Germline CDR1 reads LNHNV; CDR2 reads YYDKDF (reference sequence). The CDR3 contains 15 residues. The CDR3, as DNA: TGTGCCGCCAGCAGAGATGGACAGTTGAACACTGAAGCTTTCTTT. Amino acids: CAASRDGQLNTEAFF.

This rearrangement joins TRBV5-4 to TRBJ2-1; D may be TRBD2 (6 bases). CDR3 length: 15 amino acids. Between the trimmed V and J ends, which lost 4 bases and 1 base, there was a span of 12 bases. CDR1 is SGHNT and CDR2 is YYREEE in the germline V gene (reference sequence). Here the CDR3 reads CASSPAGRSYNEQFF. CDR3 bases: TGTGCCAGCAGCCCGGCGGGGAGGTCCTACAATGAGCAGTTCTTC.

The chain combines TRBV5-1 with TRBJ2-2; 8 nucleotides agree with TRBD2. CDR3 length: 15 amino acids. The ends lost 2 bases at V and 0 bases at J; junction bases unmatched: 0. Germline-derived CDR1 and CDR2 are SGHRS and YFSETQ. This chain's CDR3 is CASSFSGTNTGELFF. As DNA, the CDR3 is TGCGCCAGCAGCTTTAGCGGGACGAACACCGGGGAGCTGTTTTTT. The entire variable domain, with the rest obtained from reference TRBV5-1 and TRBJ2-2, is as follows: KAGVTQTPRYLIKTRGQQVTLSCSPISGHRSVSWYQQTPGQGLQFLFEYFSETQRNKGNFPGRFSGRQFSNSRSEMNVSTLELGDSALYLCASSFSGTNTGELFFGEGSRLTVL.

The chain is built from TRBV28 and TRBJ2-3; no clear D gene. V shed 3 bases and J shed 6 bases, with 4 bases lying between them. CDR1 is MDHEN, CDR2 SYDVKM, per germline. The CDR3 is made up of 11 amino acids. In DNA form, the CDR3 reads TGTGCCAGCAGTTTCGGGGATACGCAGTATTTT. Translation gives CASSFGDTQYF.

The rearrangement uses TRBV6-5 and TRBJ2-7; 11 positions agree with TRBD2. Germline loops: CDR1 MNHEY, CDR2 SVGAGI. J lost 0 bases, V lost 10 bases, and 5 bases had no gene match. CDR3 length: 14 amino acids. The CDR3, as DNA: TGTGCCACCCTAGCGGGAGGTCCCTCCTACGAGCAGTACTTC. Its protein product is CATLAGGPSYEQYF.

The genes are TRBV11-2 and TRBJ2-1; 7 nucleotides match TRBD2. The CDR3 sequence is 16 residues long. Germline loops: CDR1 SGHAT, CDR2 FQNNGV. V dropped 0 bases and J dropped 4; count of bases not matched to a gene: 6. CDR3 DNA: TGTGCCAGCAGCTTAGATCTGGCTAGCGGTTACAATGAGCAGTTCTTC. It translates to CASSLDLASGYNEQFF.

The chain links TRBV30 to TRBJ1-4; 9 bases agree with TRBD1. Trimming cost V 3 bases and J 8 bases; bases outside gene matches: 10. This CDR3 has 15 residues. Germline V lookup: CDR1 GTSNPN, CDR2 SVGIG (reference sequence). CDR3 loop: CAWSPPHRGLEKLFF. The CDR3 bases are TGTGCCTGGAGCCCCCCACACAGGGGGCTCGAAAAACTGTTTTTT.

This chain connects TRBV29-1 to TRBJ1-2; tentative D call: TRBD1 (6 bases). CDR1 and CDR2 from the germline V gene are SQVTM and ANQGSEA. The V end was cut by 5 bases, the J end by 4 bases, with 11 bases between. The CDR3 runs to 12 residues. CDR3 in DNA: TGCAGCGTTTCAACAGGGATCTATGGCTACACCTTC. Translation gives CSVSTGIYGYTF.

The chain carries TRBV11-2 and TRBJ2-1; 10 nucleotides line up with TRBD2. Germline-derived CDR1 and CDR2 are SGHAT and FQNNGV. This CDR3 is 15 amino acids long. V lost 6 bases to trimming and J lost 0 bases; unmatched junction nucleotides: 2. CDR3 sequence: CASRLAGSSYNEQFF. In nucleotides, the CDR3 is TGTGCCAGCAGACTAGCGGGAAGCTCCTACAATGAGCAGTTCTTC.

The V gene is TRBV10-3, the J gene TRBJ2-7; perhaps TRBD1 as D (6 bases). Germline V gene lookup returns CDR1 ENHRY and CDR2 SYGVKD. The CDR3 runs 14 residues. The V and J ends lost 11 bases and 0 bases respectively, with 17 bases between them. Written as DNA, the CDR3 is TGTGCCCTCCGAGCGACAGGTAGCTCCTACGAGCAGTACTTC. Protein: CALRATGSSYEQYF.

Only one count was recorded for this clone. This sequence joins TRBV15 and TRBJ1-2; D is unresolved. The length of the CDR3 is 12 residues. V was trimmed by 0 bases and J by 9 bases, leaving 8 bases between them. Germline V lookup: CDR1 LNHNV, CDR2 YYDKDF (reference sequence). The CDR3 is CATSRDWARYTF. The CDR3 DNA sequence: TGTGCCACCAGCAGAGATTGGGCCCGCTACACCTTC.

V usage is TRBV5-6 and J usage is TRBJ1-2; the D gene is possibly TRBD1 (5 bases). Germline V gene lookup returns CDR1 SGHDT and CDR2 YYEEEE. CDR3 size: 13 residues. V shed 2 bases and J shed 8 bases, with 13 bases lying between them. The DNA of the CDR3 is TGTGCCAGCAGCTTACCAGGGTCGATCGGCTACACCTTC. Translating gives CASSLPGSIGYTF.

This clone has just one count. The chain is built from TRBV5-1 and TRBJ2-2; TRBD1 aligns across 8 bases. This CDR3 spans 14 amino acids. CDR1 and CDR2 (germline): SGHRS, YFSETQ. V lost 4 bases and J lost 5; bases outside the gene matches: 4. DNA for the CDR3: TGCGCCAGCAGCCCCAGGGGGCAGACCGGGGAGCTGTTTTTT. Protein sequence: CASSPRGQTGELFF.

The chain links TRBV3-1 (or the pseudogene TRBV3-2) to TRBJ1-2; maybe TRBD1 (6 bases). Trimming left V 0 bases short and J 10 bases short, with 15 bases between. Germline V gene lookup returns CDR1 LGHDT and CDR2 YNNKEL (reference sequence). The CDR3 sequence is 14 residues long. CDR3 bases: TGTGCCAGCAGCCAAGATCAAACAGGGCCCCCCTACACCTTC. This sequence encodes CASSQDQTGPPYTF.